The T cell receptor (beta chain) under discussion was sequenced for a study of shared clonotypes between healthy human individuals. Overall study: Aged between 18 and 49, the donors were a couple of women and a few men.

For sorted subsets, approximately 0.2 ug DNA per replicate equaled 33,000 or so T cell genomes. Generated by immunoSEQ multiplex PCR, the TCRdb table keeps only in-frame clones and is missing some. The sample yields 1.6 million or so clones, approximately 98.5% seen once. Germline V gene data show CDR1 as SGDLS and CDR2 as YYNGEE. The CDR3 loop spans 12 amino acids. Deletions cut 4 bases from V and 3 bases from J, with 5 bases between. The rearrangement joins TRBV9 to TRBJ1-3; no clear D. This TCR derives from a man aged 30 to 39 in good health. Source material: naive CD4+ T cells sorted from blood. Subset indicated: CD45RA+ positively selected. CDR3 region: CASSSGGNTIYF. The CDR3 DNA follows: TGTGCCAGCAGCTCGGGTGGAAACACCATATATTTT.